This note documents a single T cell receptor (beta chain) sequence. These data are taken from a study of blood T cell repertoires in COVID-19. Study overall: Sites across the United States, Italy and Spain contributed samples from acute and convalescent COVID-19. The analysed material was cDNA or gDNA that came from T cells, B-cell-depleted T cells, or PBMCs.

The authors' processing: Estimation of nucleated cell counts relied on the amplification of reference gene primers. TCRdb's copy holds only in-frame clones and misses some; the assay was immunoSEQ multiplex PCR. V and J calls and clone size are those listed in that table; D and trimming were worked out from the DNA. This sample has 100,000 to 150,000 clones, with less than 90% found just once. Germline assignment: CDR1 SGHRS and CDR2 YFSETQ. The V and J ends lost 0 bases and 9 bases respectively, with 16 bases between them. There are 16 residues in the CDR3. The chain recombines TRBV5-1 with TRBJ1-6, with D possibly being TRBD1 (5 bases). Sequenced sample: peripheral blood. The sequence was collected from a woman aged 30 to 39 who had recovered from COVID-19. CDR3 amino acids: CASSLDGTGVFSPLHF. The CDR3 nucleotides read TGCGCCAGCAGCTTGGACGGGACGGGGGTATTTTCACCCCTCCACTTT. Based on the CDR3 plus reference TRBV5-1 and TRBJ1-6, the full variable domain is KAGVTQTPRYLIKTRGQQVTLSCSPISGHRSVSWYQQTPGQGLQFLFEYFSETQRNKGNFPGRFSGRQFSNSRSEMNVSTLELGDSALYLCASSLDGTGVFSPLHFGNGTRLTVT.